This entry features one T cell receptor (beta chain) sequence. The antigen remains unidentified. The sample comes from a study of vaccination effects on CD4 cells after COVID-19. With V trimmed by 2 bases and J by 0 bases, 4 bases remained unmatched. Germline V gene data show CDR1 as SGDLS and CDR2 as YYNGEE. The CDR3 totals 17 residues. Here immunoSEQ multiplex PCR was the method, and the copy in TCRdb shows in-frame clones only, minus some. The table has roughly 35,000 clones, about three quarters seen once. Ahead of sequencing, the ViraFEST assay grew antigen-specific CD4+ T cells using viral peptide pools. Subsequent to roughly 9 days of culture, CD4+ T cells were isolated. Having tested negative for nucleocapsid antibodies, the vaccine recipients showed no prior SARS-CoV-2 infection.

The sequencing here drew on CD4+ T cells from PBMCs cultured with HCoV-OC43 spike peptides, taken before COVID-19 vaccination. Subset meaning: HCoV-OC43 spike overlapping peptide pool stimulation. The receptor was derived from a human donor who received a COVID-19 vaccine. The chain employs TRBV9 and TRBJ2-5; TRBD2 agrees at 13 bases. CDR3 region: CASSVTSGGLYQETQYF. The CDR3 DNA follows: TGTGCCAGCAGCGTGACTAGCGGGGGGTTGTACCAAGAGACCCAGTACTTC. The full variable domain, its missing parts supplied by reference TRBV9 and TRBJ2-5, is DSGVTQTPKHLITATGQRVTLRCSPRSGDLSVYWYQQSLDQGLQFLIQYYNGEERAKGNILERFSAQQFPDLHSELNLSSLELGDSALYFCASSVTSGGLYQETQYFGPGTRLLVL.